This T cell receptor beta chain was recorded in a study of T cells in Graves' hyperthyroidism and ophthalmopathy. For Graves' hyperthyroidism to be stable, ophthalmopathy could not progress within 18 months. Diagnosing involved the use of clinical symptoms, serum thyroxine and TRAb, thyroid ultrasound and orbital computed tomography. V was pared by 1 base and J by 2 bases, with 8 bases of the junction left unmatched. CDR3 length: 17 residues. Germline assignment: CDR1 DFQATT and CDR2 SNEGSKA (reference sequence). The TCR beta CDR3 regions underwent amplification using RNA transcripts as the source. The HTBI primer set served for first-round RT-PCR of the TCR CDR3. MiXCR was run by TCRdb on the multiplex PCR reads, yielding one entry per CDR3 protein. The sample records roughly 420,000 distinct CDR3 sequences, roughly 14% being singletons. The study, taken as a whole, reports: Appearing also in blood were most of the thyroid clonotypes expanded above 0.001. A 13 V-J signature model discriminated ophthalmopathy versus stable hyperthyroidism.

This clonotype was detected ten times or more. The antigen is unknown. The sequencing input was blood. The rearrangement links TRBV20-1 to TRBJ2-3; 11 bases line up with TRBD2. The origin of this receptor is a woman aged 18-35 years with Graves' hyperthyroidism. The chain's CDR3 is CSARVPGTSGFTDTQYF. As DNA, the CDR3 is TGCAGTGCTAGAGTACCCGGGACTAGCGGTTTCACAGATACGCAGTATTTT.